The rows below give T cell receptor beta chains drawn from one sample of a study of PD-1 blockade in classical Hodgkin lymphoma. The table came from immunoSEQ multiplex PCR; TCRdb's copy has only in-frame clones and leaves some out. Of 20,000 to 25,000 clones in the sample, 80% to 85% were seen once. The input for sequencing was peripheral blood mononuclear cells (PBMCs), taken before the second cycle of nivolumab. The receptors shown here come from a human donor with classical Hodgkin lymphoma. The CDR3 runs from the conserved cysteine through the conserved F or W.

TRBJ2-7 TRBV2 CASSDSRGSGREQYF
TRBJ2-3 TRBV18 CASSPLVGTDTQYF
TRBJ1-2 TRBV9 CASSYGQGPLGYTF
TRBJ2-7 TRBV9 CASSVGERGVYEQYF
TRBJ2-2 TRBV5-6 CASSLDGELFF
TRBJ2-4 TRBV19 CASSITLGREAKNIQYF
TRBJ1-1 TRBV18 CASSPRGHTEAFF
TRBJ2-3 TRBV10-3 CAISESAGGVTDTQYF
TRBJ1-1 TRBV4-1 CASSYQGATRGKAEAFF
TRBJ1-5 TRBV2 CASTPGQGSNQPQHF
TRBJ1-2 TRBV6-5 CASSYSWMASGYTF
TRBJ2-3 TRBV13 CASSVRLAGAQTDTQYF
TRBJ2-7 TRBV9 CASSPPTSGAYEQYF
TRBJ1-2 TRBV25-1 CASSSTDTDQYGYTF
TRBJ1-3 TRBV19 CASSNPGQGDGNTIYF
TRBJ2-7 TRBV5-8 CASSRGLYEQYF
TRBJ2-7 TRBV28 CASSPPSGRGYEQYF
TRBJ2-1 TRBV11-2 CASSRIQGRGNEQFF
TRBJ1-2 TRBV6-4 CASSEGRDSYGYTF
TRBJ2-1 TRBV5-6 CASSSWTGSNEQFF
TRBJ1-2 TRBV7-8 CASSYRQGNGYTF
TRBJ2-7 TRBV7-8 CASSVGTGAEQYF
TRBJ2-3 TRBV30 CAWSPTDTQYF
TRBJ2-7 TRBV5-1 CASSLGAGPDEQYF
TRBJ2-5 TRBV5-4 CASSLSRGGIETQYF
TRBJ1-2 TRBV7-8 CASSLAKVTGIYGYTF
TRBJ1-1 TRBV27 CASSNFQGTEAFF
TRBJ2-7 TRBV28 CASSLGGVDPYEQYF
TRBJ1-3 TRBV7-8 CASSLNPGGGNTIYF
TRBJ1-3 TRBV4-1 CASSQVTGGNTIYF
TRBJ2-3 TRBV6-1 CASSERLQVNQDTQYF
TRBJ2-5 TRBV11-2 CASSPGPRAIQETQYF
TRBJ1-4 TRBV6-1 CASSDGPGRKLFF
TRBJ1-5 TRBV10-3 CAISESGQGNQPQHF
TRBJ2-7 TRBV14 CASSQDSYEQYF
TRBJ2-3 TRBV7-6 CASSPLAGGTDTQYF
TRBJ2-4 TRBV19 CASSLAGGAKNIQYF
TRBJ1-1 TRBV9 CASSVSTYPDEAFF
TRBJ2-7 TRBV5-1 CASSLAIGYEQYF
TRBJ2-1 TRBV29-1 CSVRTGLAGSNEQFF
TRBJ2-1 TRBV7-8 CASSFRQHHEQFF
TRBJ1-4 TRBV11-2 CASSLGRGQGGEKLFF
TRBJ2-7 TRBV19 CASSNRQGLVYEQYF
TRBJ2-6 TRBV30 CAWSLTQTGANVLTF
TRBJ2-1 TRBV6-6 CASSRPYNEQFF
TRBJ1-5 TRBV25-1 CASSESGGSNQPQHF
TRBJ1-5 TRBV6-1 CASGKTGEGNQPQHF
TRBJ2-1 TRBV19 CATGGRGSSYNEQFF
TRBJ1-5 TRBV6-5 CASSYSETGQPQHF
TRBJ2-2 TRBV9 CASSALGELFF
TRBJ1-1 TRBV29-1 CSVHRATYEAFF
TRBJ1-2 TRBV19 CASSSQGGFYGYTF
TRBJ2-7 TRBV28 CASRDGYEQYF